The present T cell receptor beta chain was sequenced within a study of cytomegalovirus exposure and HLA in healthy donors. V gave up 2 bases and J gave up 7 bases, with 3 bases separating them. Germline CDR1 reads MDHEN; CDR2 reads SYDVKM. CDR3 length: 11 amino acids. This clone was seen a handful of times. With 60 Vbeta and 13 Jbeta primers, the PCR was carried out. The assay was immunoSEQ multiplex PCR, and TCRdb's table has in-frame clones only and misses some. The data hold 150,000 or so clones, with about 80% observed a single time. The chain joins TRBV28 to TRBJ1-5, with D unresolved. The source of this sequence is a man under 40 in good health and CMV-seropositive. The sample comprised PBMCs. The DNA for the CDR3 is TGTGCCAGCAGTTTACAGCAGCCCCAGCATTTT. It translates to CASSLQQPQHF.